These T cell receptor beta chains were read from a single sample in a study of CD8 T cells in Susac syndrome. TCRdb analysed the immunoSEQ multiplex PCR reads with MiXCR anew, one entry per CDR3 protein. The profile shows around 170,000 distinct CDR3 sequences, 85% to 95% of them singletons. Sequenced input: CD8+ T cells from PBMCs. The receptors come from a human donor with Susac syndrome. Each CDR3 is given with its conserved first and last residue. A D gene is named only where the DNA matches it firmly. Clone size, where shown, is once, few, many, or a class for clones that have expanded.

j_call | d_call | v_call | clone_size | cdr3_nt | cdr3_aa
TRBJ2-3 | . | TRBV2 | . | TGTGCCAGCAGTGTTGCCCTCGGCACAGATACGCAGTATTTT | CASSVALGTDTQYF
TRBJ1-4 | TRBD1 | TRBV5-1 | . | TGCGCCAGCAGCATAGGGACAGCAACTAATGAAAAACTGTTTTTT | CASSIGTATNEKLFF
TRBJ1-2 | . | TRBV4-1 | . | TGCGCCAGCAGCCAAGTCGGCAGGGAGGTCGGCTACACCTTC | CASSQVGREVGYTF
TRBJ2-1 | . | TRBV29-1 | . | TGCAGCGTTGCCAGGCGACTCTCCTACAATGAGCAGTTCTTC | CSVARRLSYNEQFF
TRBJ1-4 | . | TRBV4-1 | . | TGCGCCAGCGGACTTCCTAATGAAAAACTGTTTTTT | CASGLPNEKLFF
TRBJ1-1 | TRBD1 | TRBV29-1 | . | TGCAGCGTGCGGGACAGCAACACTGAAGCTTTCTTT | CSVRDSNTEAFF
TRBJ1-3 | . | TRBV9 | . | TGTGCCAGCAGCGTAGACACTCTCTCTGGAAACACCATATATTTT | CASSVDTLSGNTIYF
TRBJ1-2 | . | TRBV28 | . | TGTGCCAGCGCCGGACAGTACTATGGCTACACCTTC | CASAGQYYGYTF
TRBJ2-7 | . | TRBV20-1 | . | TGCAGTGCTGACGGTTCCACTAACGAGCAGTACTTC | CSADGSTNEQYF
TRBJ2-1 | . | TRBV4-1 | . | TGCGCCAGCAGCCAGGTCCCCGGACAGATATACAATGAGCAGTTCTTC | CASSQVPGQIYNEQFF
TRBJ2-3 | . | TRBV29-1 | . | TGCGGAGCCTTTAGGAGCGGGAGCACAGATACGCAGTATTTT | CGAFRSGSTDTQYF
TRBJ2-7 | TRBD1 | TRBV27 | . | TGTGCCAGCAGTTTGCCGGGACAGAACTACGAGCAGTACTTC | CASSLPGQNYEQYF
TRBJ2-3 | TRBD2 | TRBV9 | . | TGTGCCAGCAGCGTGGGACTAGCGGGAGTAGAGGATACGCAGTATTTT | CASSVGLAGVEDTQYF
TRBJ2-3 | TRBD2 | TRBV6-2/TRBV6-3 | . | TGTGCCAGCAGCCATATAAGCGGGGCCGGTCGGGATACGCAGTATTTT | CASSHISGAGRDTQYF
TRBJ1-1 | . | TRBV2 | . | TGTGCCAGCAGCAAAGGGGTCAGGGAAGCTTTCTTT | CASSKGVREAFF
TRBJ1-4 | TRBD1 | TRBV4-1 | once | TGCGCCAGCAGCCAAGATGGAGGGGGCGTTGAAAAACTGTTTTTT | CASSQDGGGVEKLFF
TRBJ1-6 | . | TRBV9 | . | TGTGCCAGCAGCCCAGGGACCGTAGGGGACGCTTCACCCCTCCACTTT | CASSPGTVGDASPLHF
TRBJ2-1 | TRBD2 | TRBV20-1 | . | TGCAGTGCTAGAGATACTAGCGGGAGTACCTACAATGAGCAGTTCTTC | CSARDTSGSTYNEQFF
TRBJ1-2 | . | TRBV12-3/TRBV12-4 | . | TGTGCCAGCAGTTCAGGAGGGCCTAACTATGGCTACACCTTC | CASSSGGPNYGYTF
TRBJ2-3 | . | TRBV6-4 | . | TGTGCCAGCAGTGACGAAGCGACAGTCTTGGGCACAGATACGCAGTATTTT | CASSDEATVLGTDTQYF
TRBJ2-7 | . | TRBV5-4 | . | TGTGCCAGCAGCTTGGCCCGGGTTCCCCCCTACGAGCAGTACTTC | CASSLARVPPYEQYF
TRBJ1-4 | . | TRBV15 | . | TGTGCCACCAGCAGAGGACCCAAAGAAAAACTGTTTTTT | CATSRGPKEKLFF
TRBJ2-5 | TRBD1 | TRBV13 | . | TGTGCCAGCAGCTTGGGACAGGGCAGATGGGAGACCCAGTACTTC | CASSLGQGRWETQYF
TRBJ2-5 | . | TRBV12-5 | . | TGTGCTAGTGGCCGATCGGGACTCCACGATGGGGAGACCCAGTACTTC | CASGRSGLHDGETQYF
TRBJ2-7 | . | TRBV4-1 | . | TGCGCCAGCAGCCAAGGCTCCCAAGACGAGCAGTACTTC | CASSQGSQDEQYF
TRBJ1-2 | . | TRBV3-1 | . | TGTGCCAGCAGCCAACACCCAGGGGATGGCTACACCTTC | CASSQHPGDGYTF
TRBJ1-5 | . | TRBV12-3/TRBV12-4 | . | TGTGCCAGCAGTTTCGGAGGGTATGACAATCAGCCCCAGCATTTT | CASSFGGYDNQPQHF
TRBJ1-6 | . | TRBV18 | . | TGTGCCAGCAGAAGGGAGAGCTCCTATAATTCACCCCTCCACTTT | CASRRESSYNSPLHF
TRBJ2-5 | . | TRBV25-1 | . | TGTGCCAGCAGTGACTCCGACAGGCTAGAGACCCAGTACTTC | CASSDSDRLETQYF
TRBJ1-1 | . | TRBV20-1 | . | TGCAGTGCTAGAACAGGGAACACTGAAGCTTTCTTT | CSARTGNTEAFF
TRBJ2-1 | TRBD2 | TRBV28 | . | TGTGCCAGCAGTCCCCTAGCGGGAGTGTCATACAATGAGCAGTTCTTC | CASSPLAGVSYNEQFF
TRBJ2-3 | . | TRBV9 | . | TGTGCCAGCAGCGTAGGAGTCGGGGTAACAGATACGCAGTATTTT | CASSVGVGVTDTQYF
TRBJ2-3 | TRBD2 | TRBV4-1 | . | TGCGCCAGCAGCCAGGCCGGGACTAGCGGGGTAGATACGCAGTATTTT | CASSQAGTSGVDTQYF
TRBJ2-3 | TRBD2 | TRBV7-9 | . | TGTGCCAGCAGCCCTAATAGCGGGGGACTCACAGATACGCAGTATTTT | CASSPNSGGLTDTQYF
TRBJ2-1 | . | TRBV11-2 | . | TGTGCCAGCAGCTTAAGGTGGTTGGGTGAGCAGTTCTTC | CASSLRWLGEQFF
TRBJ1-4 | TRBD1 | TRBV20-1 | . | TGCAGTGTTACCGGGACAGGGAATGAAAAACTGTTTTTT | CSVTGTGNEKLFF
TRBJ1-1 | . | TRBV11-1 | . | TGTGCCAGCAACCGAAGGAACACAGGCCCCTTTGATGAAGCTTTCTTT | CASNRRNTGPFDEAFF
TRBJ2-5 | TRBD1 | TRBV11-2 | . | TGTGCCAGCAGCCCCCTTTTAGGGGGCGGCGAGACCCAGTACTTC | CASSPLLGGGETQYF
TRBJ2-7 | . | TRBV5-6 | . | TGTGCCAGCAGCAGTGAACTAGTCTCCTACGAGCAGTACTTC | CASSSELVSYEQYF
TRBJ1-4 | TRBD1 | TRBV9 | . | TGTGCCAGCAGCGTAGTCGGGGACAGAAATGAAAAACTGTTTTTT | CASSVVGDRNEKLFF
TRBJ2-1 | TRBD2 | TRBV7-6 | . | TGTGCCAGCAGCTTAGCGTTTAGCGGGCTCACTTACAATGAGCAGTTCTTC | CASSLAFSGLTYNEQFF
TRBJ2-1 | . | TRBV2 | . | TGTGCCAGCTGGCCGGGTCCAGGGGATGAGCAGTTCTTC | CASWPGPGDEQFF
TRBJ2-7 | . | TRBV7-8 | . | TGTGCCAGCAGCCCAGGGTGGTCCGGTCCCTACGAGCAGTACTTC | CASSPGWSGPYEQYF
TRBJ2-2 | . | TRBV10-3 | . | TGTGCCATCAGTGATCCAGGGGCCGCGACCGGGGAGCTGTTTTTT | CAISDPGAATGELFF
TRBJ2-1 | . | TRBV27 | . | TGTGCCAGCATGTTTGGGGGCCAGAATGAGCAGTTCTTC | CASMFGGQNEQFF